A selection of T cell receptor beta chains follows, all from one sample in a study of T cells in Graves' hyperthyroidism and ophthalmopathy. MiXCR, run by TCRdb on the multiplex PCR reads, gives a single entry per CDR3 protein. The table records about 350,000 distinct CDR3 sequences, approximately 13% of them present only once. The sequenced sample was blood. The receptor source for this set is a woman aged 25 to 39 with Graves' hyperthyroidism. Each CDR3 is given with its conserved first and last residue. A D gene is named only where the DNA matches it firmly. The size of a clone is reported for some rows only, either as once, few or many, or as a class for expanded clones.

size: many
V: TRBV11-3
D: TRBD1
J: TRBJ2-6
DNA: TGTGCCAGCAGCAGGGACAGAGGCGCTGGGGCCAACGTCCTGACTTTC
CDR3: CASSRDRGAGANVLTF

size: many
V: TRBV24-1
D: TRBD2
J: TRBJ2-1
DNA: TGTGCCACCAGACCTAGCGGTTTCAATGAGCAGTTCTTC
CDR3: CATRPSGFNEQFF

size: .
V: TRBV28
D: TRBD2
J: TRBJ2-5
DNA: TGTGCCAGCAGTTTGGCTCGCGGGGGGCTAGAGACCCAGTACTTC
CDR3: CASSLARGGLETQYF

size: .
V: TRBV5-6
D: .
J: TRBJ1-1
DNA: TGTGCCAGCAGCTTGGAGCCTTTAGGCACTGAAGCTTTCTTT
CDR3: CASSLEPLGTEAFF

size: many
V: TRBV11-2
D: .
J: TRBJ2-1
DNA: TGTGCCAGCAGACTGGAGGGCCTGAGGTACAATGAGCAGTTCTTC
CDR3: CASRLEGLRYNEQFF

size: few
V: TRBV27
D: .
J: TRBJ2-6
DNA: TGTGCCAGCCGCTACAGCTCTGGGGCCAACGTCCTGACTTTC
CDR3: CASRYSSGANVLTF

size: many
V: TRBV20-1
D: TRBD2
J: TRBJ2-3
DNA: TGCAGTGCTAGACCGGGAGGGCACACAGATACGCAGTATTTT
CDR3: CSARPGGHTDTQYF

size: many
V: TRBV28
D: TRBD2
J: TRBJ2-1
DNA: TGTGCCAGCAGTTTTGCAGGGACTACCTACCTCCCTGAGCAGTTCTTC
CDR3: CASSFAGTTYLPEQFF

size: many
V: TRBV28
D: TRBD2
J: TRBJ2-3
DNA: TGTGCCAGCAGTATATCAGAGACTAGCGGGATCCGGAGCACAGATACGCAGTATTTT
CDR3: CASSISETSGIRSTDTQYF

size: few
V: TRBV4-1
D: .
J: TRBJ1-2
DNA: TGCGCCAGCAGCCAAGATGCCCTCGCGTCAAGCTATGGCTACACCTTC
CDR3: CASSQDALASSYGYTF

size: many
V: TRBV7-6
D: .
J: TRBJ1-1
DNA: TGTGCCAGCAGCTCCGGACACAAGAACACTGAAGCTTTCTTT
CDR3: CASSSGHKNTEAFF

size: few
V: TRBV9
D: TRBD2
J: TRBJ2-1
DNA: TGTGCCAGCAGCCTACTAGCGGGAGGGCCAAACGAGCAGTTCTTC
CDR3: CASSLLAGGPNEQFF

size: .
V: TRBV11-2
D: .
J: TRBJ1-6
DNA: TGTGCCAGTCGGGGAACAGCTAATTCACCCCTCCACTTT
CDR3: CASRGTANSPLHF

size: few
V: TRBV15
D: .
J: TRBJ2-5
DNA: TGTGCCACCAGCCGGAAGAACGAAGAGACCCAGTACTTC
CDR3: CATSRKNEETQYF

size: few
V: TRBV4-3
D: TRBD2
J: TRBJ2-5
DNA: TGCGCCAGCAGCCGCCTAGCGGGAGACGGGACGACCCAGTACTTC
CDR3: CASSRLAGDGTTQYF

size: .
V: TRBV27
D: .
J: TRBJ2-1
DNA: TGTGCCAGCAGCCCCCGGGGGCTTCCCAATGAGCAGTTCTTC
CDR3: CASSPRGLPNEQFF

size: few
V: TRBV9
D: .
J: TRBJ2-7
DNA: TGTGCCAGCAGCGCCGGGGACGATTGGACGCGCGAGCAGTACTTC
CDR3: CASSAGDDWTREQYF

size: .
V: TRBV5-1
D: TRBD1
J: TRBJ2-7
DNA: TGCGCCAGCAGCTCGGGACAGGGGGGAAGGTACGAGCAGTACTTC
CDR3: CASSSGQGGRYEQYF

size: many
V: TRBV2
D: .
J: TRBJ2-5
DNA: TGTGCCAGCCGAATATCCTATAATAAAGAGACCCAGTACTTC
CDR3: CASRISYNKETQYF

size: many
V: TRBV11-3
D: .
J: TRBJ2-4
DNA: TGTGCCACCCCCTATCTCCGGGCGGAAGGCATTCAGTACTTC
CDR3: CATPYLRAEGIQYF

size: .
V: TRBV6-1
D: .
J: TRBJ2-1
DNA: TGTGCCAGCAGTGATATAAGAATATACAATGAGCAGTTCTTC
CDR3: CASSDIRIYNEQFF

size: many
V: TRBV11-2
D: .
J: TRBJ1-3
DNA: TGTGCCAGCAGCGGGATCCAGGGACCAAGAAACACCATATATTTT
CDR3: CASSGIQGPRNTIYF

size: many
V: TRBV12-3/TRBV12-4
D: .
J: TRBJ2-5
DNA: TGTGCCACTTACGACACCAGGTCGAAGACCCAGTACTTC
CDR3: CATYDTRSKTQYF

size: .
V: TRBV18
D: .
J: TRBJ2-1
DNA: TGTGCCAGCTCAGTCTCTGCCAATGAGCAGTTCTTC
CDR3: CASSVSANEQFF

size: .
V: TRBV9
D: TRBD2
J: TRBJ2-3
DNA: TGTGCCAGCAACCGGGGAGGGCCTATTTCGGATACGCAGTATTTT
CDR3: CASNRGGPISDTQYF

size: many
V: TRBV20-1
D: TRBD1
J: TRBJ2-1
DNA: TGCAGTGCTAAAACCCAGGGGGCGGGGCAGTTCTTC
CDR3: CSAKTQGAGQFF

size: .
V: TRBV6-2/TRBV6-3
D: TRBD2
J: TRBJ2-3
DNA: TGTGCCAGCAGTTACTATTTCGGGAGGAACACAGATACGCAGTATTTT
CDR3: CASSYYFGRNTDTQYF

size: .
V: TRBV30
D: .
J: TRBJ1-2
DNA: TGTGCCTGGGGTGGAGGTGTCTATGGCTACACCTTC
CDR3: CAWGGGVYGYTF

size: .
V: TRBV12-3/TRBV12-4
D: TRBD1
J: TRBJ2-1
DNA: TGTGCCAGCAGTCAGACAGGGTATGAGCAGTTCTTC
CDR3: CASSQTGYEQFF

size: .
V: TRBV12-3/TRBV12-4
D: .
J: TRBJ2-6
DNA: TGTGCCAGCAGTTCCCCGGGTGGTGGGGCCAACGTCCTGACTTTC
CDR3: CASSSPGGGANVLTF

size: many
V: TRBV11-2
D: .
J: TRBJ1-1
DNA: TGTGCCAGCAGTGACATTTCACAGGGCGCTGAAGCTTTCTTT
CDR3: CASSDISQGAEAFF

size: .
V: TRBV28
D: TRBD1
J: TRBJ2-5
DNA: TGTGCCAGCAGCGGACAGGGGATTCAGACCCAGTACTTC
CDR3: CASSGQGIQTQYF

size: many
V: TRBV7-9
D: TRBD1
J: TRBJ2-7
DNA: TGTGCCAGCAGCTCGTCCGGGACAGGGCAGAGGGAGCAGTACTTC
CDR3: CASSSSGTGQREQYF

size: few
V: TRBV6-2/TRBV6-3
D: TRBD2
J: TRBJ2-2
DNA: TGTGCCAGCAGTAAAGGACTAGCGGGAAACACCGGGGAGCTGTTTTTT
CDR3: CASSKGLAGNTGELFF

size: many
V: TRBV2
D: .
J: TRBJ2-3
DNA: TGTGCCAGCAGTGCTGAACACTCCTTCACAGATACGCAGTATTTT
CDR3: CASSAEHSFTDTQYF

size: .
V: TRBV11-2
D: TRBD2
J: TRBJ2-1
DNA: TGTGCCAGCAGCCGGAGCAGGAGACAGCAGGTGGTAGCGGGAGAGGGTGAGCAGTTCTTC
CDR3: CASSRSRRQQVVAGEGEQFF

size: few
V: TRBV5-1
D: TRBD2
J: TRBJ2-5
DNA: TGCGCCAGCAGCTATTATCTAGCGGGAGGCCCCCAGTACTTC
CDR3: CASSYYLAGGPQYF

size: .
V: TRBV19
D: TRBD2
J: TRBJ2-7
DNA: TGTGCCAGTTCCAGGAGCGGGGCCGCTTCGTACGAGCAGTACTTC
CDR3: CASSRSGAASYEQYF

size: few
V: TRBV14
D: .
J: TRBJ1-6
DNA: TGTGCCAGCAGCCAGGGGGGCGCACCCCTCCACTTT
CDR3: CASSQGGAPLHF

size: many
V: TRBV12-3/TRBV12-4
D: .
J: TRBJ1-1
DNA: TGTGCCAGCAGTTTAGGGGGTTTTGGGAACACTGAAGCTTTCTTT
CDR3: CASSLGGFGNTEAFF

size: many
V: TRBV7-8
D: TRBD2
J: TRBJ2-7
DNA: TGTGCCAGCAGCTTAGGTACTAGCGCTAACTACGAGCAGTACTTC
CDR3: CASSLGTSANYEQYF

size: .
V: TRBV19
D: .
J: TRBJ1-6
DNA: TGTGCCAGTAGTATGGATACAGTTAATTCACCCCTCCACTTT
CDR3: CASSMDTVNSPLHF

size: many
V: TRBV15
D: .
J: TRBJ2-1
DNA: TGTGCCACCAGCAGAGGACAGCAGCCCAATGAGCAGTTCTTC
CDR3: CATSRGQQPNEQFF

size: many
V: TRBV6-2/TRBV6-3
D: TRBD2
J: TRBJ2-2
DNA: TGTGCCAGCAGTTTAGCGGGAGAAACCGGGGAGCTGTTTTTT
CDR3: CASSLAGETGELFF

size: few
V: TRBV12-3/TRBV12-4
D: .
J: TRBJ1-2
DNA: TGTGCCAGCAGTTCCCTCACAGGCCTCTATGGCTACACCTTC
CDR3: CASSSLTGLYGYTF

size: many
V: TRBV7-2
D: .
J: TRBJ2-3
DNA: TGTGCCAGCAGCTTAGGTGGGAGTATCACAGATACGCAGTATTTT
CDR3: CASSLGGSITDTQYF

size: .
V: TRBV30
D: .
J: TRBJ2-1
DNA: TGTGCCTGGAGTACGGGCAAAGGCGAGCAGTTCTTC
CDR3: CAWSTGKGEQFF

size: many
V: TRBV28
D: TRBD2
J: TRBJ2-1
DNA: TGTGCCAGCACCGGGACTAGCGGGCGGGGGGTTTCCTACAATGAGCAGTTCTTC
CDR3: CASTGTSGRGVSYNEQFF

size: .
V: TRBV4-1
D: .
J: TRBJ2-1
DNA: TGCGCCAGCAGCCAAGACAATAAGGATAGACAGCAGTTCTTC
CDR3: CASSQDNKDRQQFF

size: .
V: TRBV5-5
D: .
J: TRBJ1-4
DNA: TGTGCCAGCAGTCCCGGCGGCGCCTCTAATGAAAAACTGTTTTTT
CDR3: CASSPGGASNEKLFF

size: few
V: TRBV14
D: TRBD1
J: TRBJ2-3
DNA: TGTGCCAGCAGCCAAGACAGGGGGCTTACAGATACGCAGTATTTT
CDR3: CASSQDRGLTDTQYF

size: .
V: TRBV6-1
D: TRBD2
J: TRBJ2-3
DNA: TGTGCCAGCGCCCGGGGAGGGAGGCTGACAGATACGCAGTATTTT
CDR3: CASARGGRLTDTQYF